The 5 T cell receptor beta chains below come from one sample, sequenced in a study of blood T cells in healthy people across ages. Primed by a sample-barcoded 5' primer and a J-beta primer mix, a second PCR proceeded for 7 to 11 cycles. MiXCR, run by TCRdb on the 5' RACE reads, gives a single entry per CDR3 protein. The table shows about 700,000 distinct CDR3 sequences, with about a third occurring only once. Sequenced material: blood. All receptors come from a woman of 80 years or more in good health.

V is TRBV4-1 and J is TRBJ2-5; TRBD2 might be the D (6 bases). TRBJ2-7 explains the end of the DNA better; the J call may be wrong. The CDR3 contains 15 residues. Germline CDR1 and CDR2: MGHRA and YSYEKL. CDR3 region: CASSLRDGGENEQYF. The CDR3, as DNA: TGCGCCAGCAGCCTAAGGGACGGGGGTGAAAACGAGCAGTACTTC.

This clonotype was detected ten times or more. The gene calls are TRBV5-1 and TRBJ2-3; the match to TRBD2 covers 7 bases. Germline V lookup: CDR1 SGHRS, CDR2 YFSETQ. This CDR3 has 16 amino acids. The ends lost 0 bases at V and 6 bases at J; junction bases unmatched: 10. CDR3 region: CASSLEPASGPDTQYF. The CDR3 bases are TGCGCCAGCAGCTTGGAGCCCGCTAGCGGCCCCGATACGCAGTATTTT.

The chain joins TRBV28 to TRBJ2-7; the D is unclear. V was cut by 7 bases and J by 3 bases, with 19 bases left in between. In germline, CDR1 is MDHEN, CDR2 SYDVKM. The CDR3 sequence is 15 residues long. CDR3 sequence (DNA): TGTGCCAGCAAACCGCCTTCGGGCAGCTACTACGAGCAGTACTTC. It codes for CASKPPSGSYYEQYF.

There are many counts of this clonotype. This chain links TRBV6-2 or TRBV6-3 with TRBJ2-4; 7 nucleotides match TRBD1. J gave up 1 base and V 9 bases, and 6 bases lay outside the gene matches. The CDR3 spans 14 residues. Germline assignment: CDR1 MNHEY and CDR2 SVGEGT. The CDR3 region is CASAGGFAKNIQYF. CDR3 DNA sequence: TGTGCCAGTGCAGGGGGTTTTGCCAAAAACATTCAGTACTTC.

The sample holds a few counts of this clonotype. This chain uses TRBV6-5 with TRBJ2-5, with D possibly being TRBD1 or TRBD2 (5 bases each). The V gene's germline CDR1 is MNHEY and CDR2 SVGAGI. With 8 bases removed from V and 4 bases from J, the gap between germline ends came to 14 bases. CDR3 length: 13 amino acids. CDR3 loop: CASRLWDRETQYF. Here the CDR3 DNA reads TGTGCCAGCCGACTTTGGGACCGAGAGACCCAGTACTTC.